This T cell receptor (beta chain) was documented in a study of T cells in Graves' hyperthyroidism and ophthalmopathy. General observations from the study: Model predictions of ophthalmopathy came a median approximately 6.2 months before onset.

In this sample, this clonotype turned up many times. Its antigen is unidentified. TCR beta CDR3 region amplification was performed from RNA transcripts. Primed by the HTBI set, a first-round RT-PCR was run on the TCR CDR3. A single record per CDR3 protein comes from TCRdb applying MiXCR to the multiplex PCR reads. The sample consists of about 480,000 distinct CDR3 sequences, 13% to 15% of them appearing once. The CDR3 spans 14 residues. Between the trimmed V and J ends, which lost 1 base and 3 bases, there was a span of 9 bases. Germline CDR1 SGHAT, CDR2 FQNNGV. Sequencing was performed on blood. This chain uses TRBV11-2 with TRBJ1-2; D is undetermined. The clonotype was recovered from a woman between 18 and 30 years old with Graves' hyperthyroidism. The CDR3 loop reads CASSLVPGDYGYTF. The DNA for the CDR3 is TGTGCCAGCAGCTTAGTGCCAGGCGACTATGGCTACACCTTC.